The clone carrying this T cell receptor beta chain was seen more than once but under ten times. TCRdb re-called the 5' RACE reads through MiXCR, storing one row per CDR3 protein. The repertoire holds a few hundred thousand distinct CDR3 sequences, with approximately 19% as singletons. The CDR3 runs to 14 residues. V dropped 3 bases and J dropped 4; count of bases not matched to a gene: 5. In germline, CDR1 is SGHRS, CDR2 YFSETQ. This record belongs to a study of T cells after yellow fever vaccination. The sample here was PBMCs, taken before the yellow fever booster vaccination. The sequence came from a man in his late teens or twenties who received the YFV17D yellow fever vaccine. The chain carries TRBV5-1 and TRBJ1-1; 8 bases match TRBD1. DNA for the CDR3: TGCGCCAGCAGCTCACAGGGGGGTGGCACTGAAGCTTTCTTT. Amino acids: CASSSQGGGTEAFF. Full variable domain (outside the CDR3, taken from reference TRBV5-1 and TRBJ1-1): KAGVTQTPRYLIKTRGQQVTLSCSPISGHRSVSWYQQTPGQGLQFLFEYFSETQRNKGNFPGRFSGRQFSNSRSEMNVSTLELGDSALYLCASSSQGGGTEAFFGQGTRLTVV.